The following is a TCR beta chain sequence with its context. The data are from a study of blood T cell repertoires in COVID-19. At the level of the study: Researchers got acute and convalescent COVID-19 samples from the United States, Italy and Spain. Nucleic acid was either cDNA or gDNA, and it came from T cells, B-cell-depleted T cells, or PBMCs.

In the authors' methods: Nucleated cell number was recorded as an estimate derived from reference gene primer amplification. Libraries were prepared by immunoSEQ multiplex PCR; TCRdb keeps only in-frame clonotypes and omits some of them. V and J calls plus clone size are reproduced from that table; the DNA served to infer D and trimming. Among 65,000 to 95,000 clones listed, nearly 90% were seen once. Trimming took 7 bases from V and 4 from J; bases not matched to a gene: 9. The germline gives CDR1 SQVTM, CDR2 ANQGSEA. The CDR3 length is 14 residues. The sample taken for sequencing was peripheral blood. This TCR was sampled from a man in his sixties or seventies with active or convalescent COVID-19. This rearrangement joins TRBV29-1 to TRBJ2-7; 11 bases match TRBD2. In nucleotides, the CDR3 is TGCAGCGGCTTAACTAGCGGGAGTTTTTACGAGCAGTACTTC. It specifies CSGLTSGSFYEQYF.